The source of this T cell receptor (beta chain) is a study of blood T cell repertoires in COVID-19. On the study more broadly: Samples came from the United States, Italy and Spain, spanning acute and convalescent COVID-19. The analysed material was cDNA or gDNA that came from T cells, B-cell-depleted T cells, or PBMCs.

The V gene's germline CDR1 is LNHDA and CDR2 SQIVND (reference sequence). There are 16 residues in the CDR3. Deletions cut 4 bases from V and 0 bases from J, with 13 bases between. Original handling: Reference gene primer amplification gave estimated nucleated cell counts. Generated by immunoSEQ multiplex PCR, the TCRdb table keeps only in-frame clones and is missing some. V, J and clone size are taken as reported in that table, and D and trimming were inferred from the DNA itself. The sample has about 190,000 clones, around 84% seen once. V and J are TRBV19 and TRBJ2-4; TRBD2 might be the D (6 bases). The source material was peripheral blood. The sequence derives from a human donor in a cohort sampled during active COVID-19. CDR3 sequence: CASSTNGGIAKNIQYF. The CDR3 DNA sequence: TGTGCCAGTAGTACCAATGGGGGGATAGCCAAAAACATTCAGTACTTC.